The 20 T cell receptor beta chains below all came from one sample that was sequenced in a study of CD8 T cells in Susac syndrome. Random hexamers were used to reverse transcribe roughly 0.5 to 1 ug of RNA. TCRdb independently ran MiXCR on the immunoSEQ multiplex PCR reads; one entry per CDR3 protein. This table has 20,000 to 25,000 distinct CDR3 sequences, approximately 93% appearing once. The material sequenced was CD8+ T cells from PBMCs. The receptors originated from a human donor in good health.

The CDR3 reads CASSTPGANTEAFF. The CDR3 nucleotides are TGTGCCAGCAGCACCCCCGGTGCGAACACTGAAGCTTTCTTT. V is TRBV6-2 or TRBV6-3 and J is TRBJ1-1; D ambiguous. The CDR3 length is 14 residues. V was clipped by 6 bases and J by 1 base, with 12 bases between them. Looked up from germline, CDR1 is MNHEY and CDR2 is SVGEGT.

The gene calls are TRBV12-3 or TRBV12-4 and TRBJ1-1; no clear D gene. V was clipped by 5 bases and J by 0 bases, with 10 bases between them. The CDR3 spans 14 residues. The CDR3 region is CASSPTTLNTEAFF. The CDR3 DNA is TGTGCCAGCAGTCCGACAACTTTGAACACTGAAGCTTTCTTT.

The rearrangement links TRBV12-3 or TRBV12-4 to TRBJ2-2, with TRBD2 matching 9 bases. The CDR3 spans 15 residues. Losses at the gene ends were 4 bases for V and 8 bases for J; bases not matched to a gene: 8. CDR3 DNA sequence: TGTGCCAGCAGTTACCCGCGGGGGGGCGAAGGGGAGCTGTTTTTT. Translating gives CASSYPRGGEGELFF.

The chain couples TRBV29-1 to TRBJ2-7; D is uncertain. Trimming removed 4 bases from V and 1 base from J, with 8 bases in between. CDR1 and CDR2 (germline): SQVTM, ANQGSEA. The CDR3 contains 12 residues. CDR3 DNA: TGCAGCGTTGGGCAAACTTCCTACGAGCAGTACTTC. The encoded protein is CSVGQTSYEQYF.

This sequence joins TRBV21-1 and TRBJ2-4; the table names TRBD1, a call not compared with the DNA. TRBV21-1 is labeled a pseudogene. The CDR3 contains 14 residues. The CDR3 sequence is CASTKDRGRHIQYF. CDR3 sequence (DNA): TGTGCCAGCACCAAGGACAGGGGGCGACACATTCAGTACTTC.

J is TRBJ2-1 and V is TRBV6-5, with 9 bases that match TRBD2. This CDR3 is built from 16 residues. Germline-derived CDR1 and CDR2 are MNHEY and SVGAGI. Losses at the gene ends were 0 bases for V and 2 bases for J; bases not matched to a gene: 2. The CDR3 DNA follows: TGTGCCAGCAGTTACTCTGAGCGGGGGGCCTACAATGAGCAGTTCTTC. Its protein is CASSYSERGAYNEQFF.

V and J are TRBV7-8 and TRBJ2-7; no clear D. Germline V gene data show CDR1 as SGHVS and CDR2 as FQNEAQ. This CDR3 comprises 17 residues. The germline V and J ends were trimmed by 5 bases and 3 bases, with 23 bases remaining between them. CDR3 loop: CASSSFRVPLRDYEQYF. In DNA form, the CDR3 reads TGTGCCAGCAGCAGCTTCCGGGTTCCCTTAAGGGACTACGAGCAGTACTTC.

This CDR3 is CASSSTGTGPGNEQFF. For the CDR3, the DNA is TGTGCCAGCAGCTCAACCGGGACAGGGCCAGGTAATGAGCAGTTCTTC. The chain couples TRBV7-6 to TRBJ2-1, with 9 bases identical to TRBD1. V shed 4 bases and J 7 bases; nucleotides not matched to a gene: 11. CDR3 length: 16 amino acids. Germline-derived CDR1 and CDR2 are SGHVS and FNYEAQ.

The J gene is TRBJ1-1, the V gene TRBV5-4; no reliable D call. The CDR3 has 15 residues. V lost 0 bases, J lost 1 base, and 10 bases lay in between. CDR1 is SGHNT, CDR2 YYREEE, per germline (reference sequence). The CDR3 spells CASSLEGDGNTEAFF. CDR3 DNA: TGTGCCAGCAGCTTGGAGGGTGACGGGAACACTGAAGCTTTCTTT.

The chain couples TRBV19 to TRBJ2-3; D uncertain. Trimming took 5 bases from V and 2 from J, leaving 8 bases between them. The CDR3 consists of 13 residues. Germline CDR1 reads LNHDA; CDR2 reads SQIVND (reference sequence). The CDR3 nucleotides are TGTGCCAGTAGTCTATTTGCCACAGATACGCAGTATTTT. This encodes CASSLFATDTQYF.

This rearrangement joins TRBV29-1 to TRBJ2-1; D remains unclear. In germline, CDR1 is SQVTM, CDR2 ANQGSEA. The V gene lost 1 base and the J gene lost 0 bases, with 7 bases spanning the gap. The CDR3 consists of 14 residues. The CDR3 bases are TGCAGCGTTGAAGGGTTAGGCTCCTACAATGAGCAGTTCTTC. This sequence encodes CSVEGLGSYNEQFF.

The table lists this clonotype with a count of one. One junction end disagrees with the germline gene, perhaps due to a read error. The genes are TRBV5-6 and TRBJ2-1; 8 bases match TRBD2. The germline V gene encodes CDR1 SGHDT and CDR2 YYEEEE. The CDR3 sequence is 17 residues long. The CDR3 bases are TGTGCCAGCAGTTTGGGATCGGGAGGGGGGTCAGGCAATGAGCAGTTCTTC. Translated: CASSLGSGGGSGNEQFF.

The CDR3: CASTPRDPSYEQYF. CDR3 in DNA: TGTGCCAGCACCCCGAGGGACCCTTCCTACGAGCAGTACTTC. The gene calls are TRBV6-2 or TRBV6-3 and TRBJ2-7; D tentatively fits TRBD1 or TRBD2 (5 bases each). V was trimmed by 7 bases and J by 1 base, leaving 14 bases between them. The CDR3 runs 14 residues. The germline CDR1 and CDR2 sequences are MNHEY and SVGEGT.

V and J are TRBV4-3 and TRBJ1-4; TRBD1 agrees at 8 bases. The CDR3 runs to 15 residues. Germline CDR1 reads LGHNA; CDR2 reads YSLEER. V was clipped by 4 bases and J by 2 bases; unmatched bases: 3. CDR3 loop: CASSLDRGTNEKLFF. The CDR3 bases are TGCGCCAGCAGCCTAGACAGGGGCACTAATGAAAAACTGTTTTTT.

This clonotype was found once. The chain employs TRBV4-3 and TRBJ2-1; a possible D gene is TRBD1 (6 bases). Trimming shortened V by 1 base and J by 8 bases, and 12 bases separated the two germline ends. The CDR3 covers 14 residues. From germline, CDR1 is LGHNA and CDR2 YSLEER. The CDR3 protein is CASSQAAGAYEQFF. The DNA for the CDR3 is TGCGCCAGCAGCCAAGCTGCAGGGGCCTATGAGCAGTTCTTC.

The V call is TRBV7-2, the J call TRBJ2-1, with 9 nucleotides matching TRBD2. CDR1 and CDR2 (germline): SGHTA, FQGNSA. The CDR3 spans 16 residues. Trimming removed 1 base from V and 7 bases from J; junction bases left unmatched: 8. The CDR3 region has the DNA TGTGCCAGCAGCTTAGGGGCGGCGGGGGGGAGAAATGAGCAGTTCTTC. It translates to CASSLGAAGGRNEQFF.

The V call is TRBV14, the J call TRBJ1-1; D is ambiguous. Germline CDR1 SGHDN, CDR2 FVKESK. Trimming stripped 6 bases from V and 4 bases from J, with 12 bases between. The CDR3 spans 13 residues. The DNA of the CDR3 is TGTGCCAGCAGTCCTACCTCGGGCACTGAAGCTTTCTTT. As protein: CASSPTSGTEAFF.

CDR3 in DNA: TGTGCCAGCAGTTCCGGGACAGGGGGATCCTACGAGCAGTACTTC. Its protein product is CASSSGTGGSYEQYF. This chain uses TRBV27 with TRBJ2-7; 11 bases map to TRBD1. The CDR3 length is 15 residues. Losses at the gene ends were 4 bases for V and 1 base for J; bases not matched to a gene: 3. Germline V CDR1 and CDR2: MNHEY, SMNVEV (reference sequence).

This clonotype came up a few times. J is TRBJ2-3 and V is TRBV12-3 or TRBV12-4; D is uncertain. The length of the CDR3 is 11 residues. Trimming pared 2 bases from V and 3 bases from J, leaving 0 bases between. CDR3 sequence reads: CASSLTDTQYF. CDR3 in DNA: TGTGCCAGCAGTTTAACAGATACGCAGTATTTT.

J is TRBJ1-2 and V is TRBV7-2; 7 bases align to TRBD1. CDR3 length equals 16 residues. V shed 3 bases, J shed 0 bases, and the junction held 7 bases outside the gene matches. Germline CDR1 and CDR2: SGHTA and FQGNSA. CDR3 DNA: TGTGCCAGCAGCTTTGGGACAGCGTTATCTAACTATGGCTACACCTTC. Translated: CASSFGTALSNYGYTF.